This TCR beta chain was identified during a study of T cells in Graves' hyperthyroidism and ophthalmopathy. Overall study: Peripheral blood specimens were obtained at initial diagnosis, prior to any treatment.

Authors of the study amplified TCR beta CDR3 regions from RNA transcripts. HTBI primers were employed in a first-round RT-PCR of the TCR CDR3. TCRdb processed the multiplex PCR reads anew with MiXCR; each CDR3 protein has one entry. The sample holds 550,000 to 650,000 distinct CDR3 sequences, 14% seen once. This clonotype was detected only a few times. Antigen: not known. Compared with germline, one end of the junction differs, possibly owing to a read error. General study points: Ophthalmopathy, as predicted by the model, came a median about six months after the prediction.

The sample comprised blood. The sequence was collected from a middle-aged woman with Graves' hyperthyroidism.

CDR3 amino acids: CSAPGRDERYF. For the CDR3, the DNA is TGCAGTGCTCCGGGCCGCGACGAGCGGTACTTC. This sequence joins TRBV20-1 and TRBJ2-7; unclear D gene. Germline assignment: CDR1 DFQATT and CDR2 SNEGSKA (reference sequence). The CDR3 length is 11 residues.